This T cell receptor beta chain was obtained from a study of blood T cell repertoires in COVID-19. Study information: The United States, Italy and Spain were the sources of the acute and convalescent COVID-19 samples. PBMCs, B-cell-depleted T cells, or T cells were the source of the cDNA or gDNA that made up the material.

Original data processing: Reference gene primer amplification in the assay estimated nucleated cell counts. Here immunoSEQ multiplex PCR was the method, and the copy in TCRdb shows in-frame clones only, minus some. Clone size and the V and J calls come from that table; the DNA yielded D and trimming. This table has about 210,000 clones, 81% appearing once. Participant-reported clinical history was the basis for cohort assignment. The germline V gene encodes CDR1 LNHDA and CDR2 SQIVND (reference sequence). CDR3 length equals 15 residues. Germline trimming cut 6 bases from V and 7 bases from J; bases unmatched to any gene: 5. This clone was found a few times.

V is TRBV19 and J is TRBJ2-1, with 14 bases lining up with TRBD2. Sequencing was done on a sample of PBMCs or T cells enriched from blood (not recorded which). The clonotype was recovered from a woman between 45 and 60 years old with acute COVID-19. CDR3 sequence (DNA): TGTGCCAGTAGGAGGGGACTAGCGGGAGATAATGAGCAGTTCTTC. Translating it yields CASRRGLAGDNEQFF.